This T cell receptor beta chain was recovered during a study of blood T cell repertoires in COVID-19. In the study overall: PBMCs, B-cell-depleted T cells, or T cells were the source of the cDNA or gDNA that made up the material.

Generated by immunoSEQ multiplex PCR, the TCRdb table keeps only in-frame clones and is missing some. The sample yields 50,000 to 65,000 clones, over 80% seen once. The CDR3 is 12 amino acids. Germline loops: CDR1 MDHEN, CDR2 SYDVKM. Trimming shortened V by 8 bases and J by 7 bases, and 12 bases separated the two germline ends. The chain employs TRBV28 and TRBJ1-5; no reliable D call. The sample taken for sequencing was peripheral blood. This TCR was recovered from an older man with acute or convalescent COVID-19. The CDR3 spells CASGPDSQPQHF. The CDR3 nucleotides are TGTGCCAGCGGTCCCGACTCCCAGCCCCAGCATTTT.